This T cell receptor (beta chain) emerged from a study of Ad26.COV2.S vaccination and SARS-CoV-2 variants. This table comes from immunoSEQ multiplex PCR, and its TCRdb copy is limited to in-frame clones, with some not included. In the table there are fewer than 400,000 clones, less than 90% of which are singletons. Regarding treatment: 19 received Ad26.COV2.S at low or high dose, single or two shots; about 5 received placebo; per-sample allocation not given. The study sampled participants on day 63 after the first vaccine or placebo injection. An 18-55-year-old adult in Boston served as donor. Trimming cost V 7 bases and J 9 bases; bases outside gene matches: 11. The CDR3 length is 13 residues. Germline V CDR1 and CDR2: SNHLY, FYNNEI. This clone was counted between two and nine times.

The chain has TRBV2 and TRBJ2-7; 8 bases agree with TRBD2. The TCR originated in a person aged 18-65 years who received the Ad26.COV2.S COVID-19 vaccine or a placebo. The material was peripheral blood, obtained in a trial of Ad26.COV2.S vaccine versus placebo. This CDR3 is CASTVSGVSGQYF. CDR3 nucleotide sequence: TGTGCCAGCACGGTTAGCGGGGTCTCTGGGCAGTACTTC.